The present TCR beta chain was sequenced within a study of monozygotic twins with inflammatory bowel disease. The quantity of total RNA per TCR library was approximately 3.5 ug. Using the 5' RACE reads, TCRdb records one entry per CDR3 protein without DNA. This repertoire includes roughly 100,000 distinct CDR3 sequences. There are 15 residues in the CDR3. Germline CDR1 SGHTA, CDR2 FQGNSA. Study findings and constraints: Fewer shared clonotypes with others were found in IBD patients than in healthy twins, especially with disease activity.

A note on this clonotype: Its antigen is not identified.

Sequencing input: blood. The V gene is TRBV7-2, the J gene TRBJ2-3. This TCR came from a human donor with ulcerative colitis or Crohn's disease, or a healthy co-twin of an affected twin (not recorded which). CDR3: CASSVFWGSTDTQYF.